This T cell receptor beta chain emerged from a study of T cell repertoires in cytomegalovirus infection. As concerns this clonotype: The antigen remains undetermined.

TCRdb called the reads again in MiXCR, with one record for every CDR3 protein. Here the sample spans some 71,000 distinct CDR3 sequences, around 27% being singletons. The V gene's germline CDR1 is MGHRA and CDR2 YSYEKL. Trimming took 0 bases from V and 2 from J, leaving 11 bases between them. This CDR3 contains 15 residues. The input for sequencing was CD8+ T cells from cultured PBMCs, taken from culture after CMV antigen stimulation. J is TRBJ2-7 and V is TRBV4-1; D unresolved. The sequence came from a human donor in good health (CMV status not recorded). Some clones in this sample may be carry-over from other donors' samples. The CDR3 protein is CASSQELSRTYEQYF. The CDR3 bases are TGCGCCAGCAGCCAAGAACTTAGCAGAACCTACGAGCAGTACTTC.